The source of this T cell receptor beta chain is a study of technical replicates of blood from a few donors. Libraries were prepared by immunoSEQ multiplex PCR; TCRdb keeps only in-frame clonotypes and omits some of them. The sample has around 68,000 clones; approximately 97% are singletons. The CDR3 has 15 residues. Trimming removed 1 base at V and 5 bases at J, with 14 bases between. Looked up from germline, CDR1 is MGHDK and CDR2 is SYGVNS. This receptor was obtained from a human donor in good health. The sequencing sample was made of T cells isolated from PBMCs. This chain links TRBV25-1 with TRBJ2-5; D not resolved. The DNA of the CDR3 is TGTGCCAGCAGTGAATGGCAATCCTTGTGGGAGACCCAGTACTTC. Protein: CASSEWQSLWETQYF.